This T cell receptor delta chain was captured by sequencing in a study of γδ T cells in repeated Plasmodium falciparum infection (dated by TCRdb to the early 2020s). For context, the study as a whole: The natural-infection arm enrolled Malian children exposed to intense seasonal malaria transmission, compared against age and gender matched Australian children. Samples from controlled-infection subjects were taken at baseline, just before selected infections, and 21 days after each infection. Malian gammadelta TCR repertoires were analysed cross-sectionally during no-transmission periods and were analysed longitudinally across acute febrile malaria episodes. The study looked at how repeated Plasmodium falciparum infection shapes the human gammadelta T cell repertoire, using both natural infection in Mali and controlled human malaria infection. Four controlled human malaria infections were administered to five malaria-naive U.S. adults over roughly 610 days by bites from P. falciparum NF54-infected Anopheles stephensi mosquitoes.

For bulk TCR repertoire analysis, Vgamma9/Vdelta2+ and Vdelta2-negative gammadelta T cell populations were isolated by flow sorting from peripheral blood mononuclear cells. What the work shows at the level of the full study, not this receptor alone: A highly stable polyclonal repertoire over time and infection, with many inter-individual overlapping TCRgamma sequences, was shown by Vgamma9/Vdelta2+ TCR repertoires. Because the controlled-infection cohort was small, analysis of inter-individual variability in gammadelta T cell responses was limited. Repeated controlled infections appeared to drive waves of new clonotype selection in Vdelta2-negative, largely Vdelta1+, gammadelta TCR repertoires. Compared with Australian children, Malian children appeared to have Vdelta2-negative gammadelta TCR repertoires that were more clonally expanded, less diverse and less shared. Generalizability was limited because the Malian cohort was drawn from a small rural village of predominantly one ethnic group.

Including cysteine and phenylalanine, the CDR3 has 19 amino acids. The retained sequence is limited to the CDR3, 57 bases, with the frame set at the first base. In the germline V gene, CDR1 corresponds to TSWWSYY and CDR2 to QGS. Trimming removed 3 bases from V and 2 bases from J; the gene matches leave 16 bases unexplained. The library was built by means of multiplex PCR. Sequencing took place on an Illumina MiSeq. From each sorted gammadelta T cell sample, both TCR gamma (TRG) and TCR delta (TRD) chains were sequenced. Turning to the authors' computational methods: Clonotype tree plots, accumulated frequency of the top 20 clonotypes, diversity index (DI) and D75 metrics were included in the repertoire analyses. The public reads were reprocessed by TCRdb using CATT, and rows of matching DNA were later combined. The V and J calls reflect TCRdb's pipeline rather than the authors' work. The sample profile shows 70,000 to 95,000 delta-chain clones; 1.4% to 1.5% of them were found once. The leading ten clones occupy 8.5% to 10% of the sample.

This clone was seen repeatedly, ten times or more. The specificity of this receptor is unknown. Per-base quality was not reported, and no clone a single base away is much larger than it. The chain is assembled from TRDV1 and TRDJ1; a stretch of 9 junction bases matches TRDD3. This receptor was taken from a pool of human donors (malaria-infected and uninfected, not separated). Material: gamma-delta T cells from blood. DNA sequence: TGTGCTCTTGGGGAGTCCCTATTCCTCTGGGGGATTGAGACCGATAAACTCATCTTT. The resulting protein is CALGESLFLWGIETDKLIF.